These 2 T cell receptor beta chains share one sample of origin, sequenced in a study of follicular helper T cells after annual influenza vaccination. Only in-frame clones appear in the TCRdb table, and some are missing; sequencing was by immunoSEQ multiplex PCR. The sample lists thousands of clones; over 85% were seen once. As for time point: 2013-2014 season, 7 days after vaccination. Material: CXCR5+ CD38- circulating T follicular helper cells from blood, obtained 7 days after influenza vaccination. The subset denotes: circulating Tfh, non-naive CD4+CXCR5+PD-1+ (ICOS+CD38+ or ICOS-CD38-). These receptors were taken from an adult who received the influenza vaccine.

The chain employs TRBV6-1 and TRBJ2-1; TRBD1 is a possible D gene (5 bases). This CDR3 comprises 15 residues. Germline CDR1 reads MNHNS; CDR2 reads SASEGT. V dropped 5 bases and J dropped 0 bases, with 11 bases sitting between them. The CDR3 coding sequence is TGTGCCAGCAGTATGCTAGGGGCCTCCTACAATGAGCAGTTCTTC. This gives the protein CASSMLGASYNEQFF.

The V gene is TRBV7-6, the J gene TRBJ1-1, with TRBD1 as a possible D gene (5 bases). The germline V and J ends were trimmed by 5 bases and 1 base, with 14 bases remaining between them. The CDR3 has 15 amino acids. Germline V lookup: CDR1 SGHVS, CDR2 FNYEAQ. The CDR3 DNA reads as TGTGCCAGCAGCCCCGCCCGGGGGGGGAACACTGAAGCTTTCTTT. Translated: CASSPARGGNTEAFF.